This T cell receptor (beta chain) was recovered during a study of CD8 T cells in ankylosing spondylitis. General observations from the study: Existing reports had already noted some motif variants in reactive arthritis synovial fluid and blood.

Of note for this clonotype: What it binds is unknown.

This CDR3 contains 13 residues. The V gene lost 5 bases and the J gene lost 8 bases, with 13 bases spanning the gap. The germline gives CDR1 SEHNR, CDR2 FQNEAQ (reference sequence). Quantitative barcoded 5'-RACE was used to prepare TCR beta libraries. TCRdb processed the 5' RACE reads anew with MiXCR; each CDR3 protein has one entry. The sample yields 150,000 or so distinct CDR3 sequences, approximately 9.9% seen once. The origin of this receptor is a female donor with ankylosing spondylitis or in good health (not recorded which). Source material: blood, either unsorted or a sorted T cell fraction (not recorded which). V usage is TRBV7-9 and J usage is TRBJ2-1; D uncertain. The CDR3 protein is CASSNLPRHEQFF. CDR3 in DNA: TGTGCCAGCAGCAACTTGCCACGCCATGAGCAGTTCTTC.